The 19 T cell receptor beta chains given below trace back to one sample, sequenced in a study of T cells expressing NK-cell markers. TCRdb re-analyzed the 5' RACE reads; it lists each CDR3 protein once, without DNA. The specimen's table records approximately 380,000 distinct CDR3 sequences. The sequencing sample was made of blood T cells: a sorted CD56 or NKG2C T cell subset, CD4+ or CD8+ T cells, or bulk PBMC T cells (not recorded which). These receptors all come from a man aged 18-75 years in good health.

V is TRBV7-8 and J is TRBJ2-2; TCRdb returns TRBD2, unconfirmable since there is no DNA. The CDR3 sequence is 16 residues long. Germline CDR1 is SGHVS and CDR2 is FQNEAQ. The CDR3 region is CASSLFGTVGGGELFF. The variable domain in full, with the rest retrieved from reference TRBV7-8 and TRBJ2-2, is GAGVSQSPRYKVAKRGQDVALRCDPISGHVSLFWYQQALGQGPEFLTYFQNEAQLDKSGLPSDRFFAERPEGSVSTLKIQRTQQEDSAVYLCASSLFGTVGGGELFFGEGSRLTVL.

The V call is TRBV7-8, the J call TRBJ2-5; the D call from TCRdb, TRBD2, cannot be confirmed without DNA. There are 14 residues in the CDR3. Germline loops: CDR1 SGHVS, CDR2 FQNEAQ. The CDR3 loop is CASSLGSGQETQYF.

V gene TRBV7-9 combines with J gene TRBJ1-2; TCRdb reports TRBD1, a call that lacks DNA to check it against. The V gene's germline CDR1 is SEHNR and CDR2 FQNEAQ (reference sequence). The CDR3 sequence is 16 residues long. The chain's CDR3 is CASSRSRTREAGGYTF.

This chain's CDR3 is CASSYTSGLAKNIQYF. V and J are TRBV5-1 and TRBJ2-4; TCRdb designates TRBD2, a call that cannot be tested without DNA. Germline V gene lookup returns CDR1 SGHRS and CDR2 YFSETQ. The CDR3 is 16 residues long.

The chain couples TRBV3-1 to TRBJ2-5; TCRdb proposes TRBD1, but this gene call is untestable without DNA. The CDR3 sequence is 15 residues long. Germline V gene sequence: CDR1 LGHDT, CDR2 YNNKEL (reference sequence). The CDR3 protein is CASSPGTAIQETQYF.

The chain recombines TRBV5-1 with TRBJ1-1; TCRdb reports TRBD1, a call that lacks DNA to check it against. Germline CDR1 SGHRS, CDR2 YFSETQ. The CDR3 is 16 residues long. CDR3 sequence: CASSLEVGTENTEAFF.

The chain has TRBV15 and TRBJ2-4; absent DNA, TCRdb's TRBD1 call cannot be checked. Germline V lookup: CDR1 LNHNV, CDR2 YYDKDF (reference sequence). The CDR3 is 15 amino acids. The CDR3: CATSSLQGLKNIQYF. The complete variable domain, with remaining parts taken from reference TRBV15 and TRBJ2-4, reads DAMVIQNPRYQVTQFGKPVTLSCSQTLNHNVMYWYQQKSSQAPKLLFHYYDKDFNNEADTPDNFQSRRPNTSFCFLDIRSPGLGDTAMYLCATSSLQGLKNIQYFGAGTRLSVL.

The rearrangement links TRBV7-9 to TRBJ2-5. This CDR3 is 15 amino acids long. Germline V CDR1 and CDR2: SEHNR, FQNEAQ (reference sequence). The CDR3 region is CASSLAGPKRETQYF.

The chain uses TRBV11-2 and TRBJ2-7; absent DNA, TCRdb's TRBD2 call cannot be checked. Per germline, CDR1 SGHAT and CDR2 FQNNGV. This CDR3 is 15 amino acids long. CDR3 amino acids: CASSFLGTSGYEQYF.

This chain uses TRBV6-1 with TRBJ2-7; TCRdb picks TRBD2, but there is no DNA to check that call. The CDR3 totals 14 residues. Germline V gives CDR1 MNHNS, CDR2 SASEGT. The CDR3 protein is CASRSAGGNYEQYF.

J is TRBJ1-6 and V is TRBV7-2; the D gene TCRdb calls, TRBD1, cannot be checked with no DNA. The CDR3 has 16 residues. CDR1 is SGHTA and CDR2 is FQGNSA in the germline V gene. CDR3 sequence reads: CASSLGVGTVNSPLHF. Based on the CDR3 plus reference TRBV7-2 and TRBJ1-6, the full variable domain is GAGVSQSPSNKVTEKGKDVELRCDPISGHTALYWYRQSLGQGLEFLIYFQGNSAPDKSGLPSDRFSAERTGGSVSTLTIQRTQQEDSAVYLCASSLGVGTVNSPLHFGNGTRLTVT.

The CDR3 sequence: CAWSVIREKLFF. V usage is TRBV30 and J usage is TRBJ1-4. Germline V gene lookup returns CDR1 GTSNPN and CDR2 SVGIG (reference sequence). This CDR3 contains 12 residues.

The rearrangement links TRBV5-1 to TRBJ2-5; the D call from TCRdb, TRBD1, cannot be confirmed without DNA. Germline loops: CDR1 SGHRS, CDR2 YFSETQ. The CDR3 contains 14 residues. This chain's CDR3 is CASSSQTGSETQYF.

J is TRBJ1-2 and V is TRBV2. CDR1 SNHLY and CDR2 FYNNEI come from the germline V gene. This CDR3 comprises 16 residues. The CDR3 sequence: CASSEANAGANYGYTF. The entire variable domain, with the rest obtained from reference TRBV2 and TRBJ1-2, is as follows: EPEVTQTPSHQVTQMGQEVILRCVPISNHLYFYWYRQILGQKVEFLVSFYNNEISEKSEIFDDQFSVERPDGSNFTLKIRSTKLEDSAMYFCASSEANAGANYGYTFGSGTRLTVV.

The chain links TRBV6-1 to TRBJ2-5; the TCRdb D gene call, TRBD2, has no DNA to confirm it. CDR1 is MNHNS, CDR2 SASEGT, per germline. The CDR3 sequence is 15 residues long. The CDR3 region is CASSRTSGGIETQYF.

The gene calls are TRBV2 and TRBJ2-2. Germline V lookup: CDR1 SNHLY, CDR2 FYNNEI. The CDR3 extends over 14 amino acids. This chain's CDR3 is CASSQRGETEELFF.

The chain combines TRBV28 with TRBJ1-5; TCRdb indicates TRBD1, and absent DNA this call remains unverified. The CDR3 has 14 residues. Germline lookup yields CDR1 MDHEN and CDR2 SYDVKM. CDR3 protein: CASKVPGLRQPQHF.

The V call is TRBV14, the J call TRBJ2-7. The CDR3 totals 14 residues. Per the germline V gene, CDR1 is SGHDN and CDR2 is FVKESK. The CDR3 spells CASSLSPRAYEQYF.

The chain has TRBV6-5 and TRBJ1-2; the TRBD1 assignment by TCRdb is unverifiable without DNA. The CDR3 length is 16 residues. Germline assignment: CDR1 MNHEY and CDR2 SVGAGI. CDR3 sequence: CASSPDRGRINYGYTF.